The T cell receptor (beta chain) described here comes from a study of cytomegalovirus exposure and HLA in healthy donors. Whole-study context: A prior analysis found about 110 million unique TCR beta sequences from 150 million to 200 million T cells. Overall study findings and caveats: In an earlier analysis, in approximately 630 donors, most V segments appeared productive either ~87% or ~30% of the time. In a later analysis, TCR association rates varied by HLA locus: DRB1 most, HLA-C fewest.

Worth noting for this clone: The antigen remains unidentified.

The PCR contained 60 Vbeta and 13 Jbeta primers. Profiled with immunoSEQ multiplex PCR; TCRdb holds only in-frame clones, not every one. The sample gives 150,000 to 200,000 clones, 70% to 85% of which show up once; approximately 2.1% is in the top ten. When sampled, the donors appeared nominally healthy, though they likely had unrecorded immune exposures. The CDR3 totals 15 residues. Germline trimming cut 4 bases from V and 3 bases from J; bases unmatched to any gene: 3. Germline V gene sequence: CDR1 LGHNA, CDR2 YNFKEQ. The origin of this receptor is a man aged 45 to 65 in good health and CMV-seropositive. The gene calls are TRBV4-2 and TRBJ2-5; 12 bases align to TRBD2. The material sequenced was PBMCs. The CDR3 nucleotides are TGTGCCAGCAGCCCTCGACTAGCGGGGGAAGAGACCCAGTACTTC. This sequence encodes CASSPRLAGEETQYF.